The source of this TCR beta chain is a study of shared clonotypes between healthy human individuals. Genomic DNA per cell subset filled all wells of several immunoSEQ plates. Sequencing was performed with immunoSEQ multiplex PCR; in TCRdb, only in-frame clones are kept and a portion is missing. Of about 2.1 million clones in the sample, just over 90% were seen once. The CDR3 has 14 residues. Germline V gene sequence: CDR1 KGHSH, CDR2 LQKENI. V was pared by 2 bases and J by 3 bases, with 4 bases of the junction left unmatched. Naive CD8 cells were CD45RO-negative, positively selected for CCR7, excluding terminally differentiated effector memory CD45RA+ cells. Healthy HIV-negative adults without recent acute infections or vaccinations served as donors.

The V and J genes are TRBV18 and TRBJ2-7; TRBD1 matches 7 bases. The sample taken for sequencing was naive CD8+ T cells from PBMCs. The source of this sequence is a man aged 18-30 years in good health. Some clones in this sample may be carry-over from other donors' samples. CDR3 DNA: TGTGCCAGCTCACCAGGGACAGAGTTCTACGAGCAGTACTTC. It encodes CASSPGTEFYEQYF.